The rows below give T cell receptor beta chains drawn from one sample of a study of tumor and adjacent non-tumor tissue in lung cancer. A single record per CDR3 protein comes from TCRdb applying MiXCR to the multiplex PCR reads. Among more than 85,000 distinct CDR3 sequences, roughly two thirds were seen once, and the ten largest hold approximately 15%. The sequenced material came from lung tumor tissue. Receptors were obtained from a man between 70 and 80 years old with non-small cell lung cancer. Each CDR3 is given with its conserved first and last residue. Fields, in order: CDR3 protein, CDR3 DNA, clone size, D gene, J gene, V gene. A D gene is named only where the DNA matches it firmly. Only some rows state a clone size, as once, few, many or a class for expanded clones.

CDR3aa: CASSLTFTYGRYF
CDR3nt: TGTGCCAGCAGTTTGACATTTACCTACGGGCGGTATTTC
abundance: NA
d_gene: NA
j_gene: TRBJ2-7
v_gene: TRBV6-5

CDR3aa: CASSPIGGYEQYF
CDR3nt: TGTGCCAGCTCACCTATCGGAGGCTACGAGCAGTACTTC
abundance: many
d_gene: NA
j_gene: TRBJ2-7
v_gene: TRBV18

CDR3aa: CSVRQGDNQYF
CDR3nt: TGCAGCGTTAGACAGGGGGATAACCAGTACTTC
abundance: many
d_gene: TRBD1
j_gene: TRBJ2-7
v_gene: TRBV29-1

CDR3aa: CANSPRQGPSGANVPTF
CDR3nt: TGTGCCAACAGTCCACGACAGGGCCCATCTGGGGCCAACGTCCCGACTTTC
abundance: NA
d_gene: TRBD1
j_gene: TRBJ2-6
v_gene: TRBV28

CDR3aa: CSAKGLAEYNEQFF
CDR3nt: TGCAGTGCTAAGGGACTAGCGGAGTACAATGAGCAGTTCTTC
abundance: NA
d_gene: TRBD2
j_gene: TRBJ2-1
v_gene: TRBV20-1

CDR3aa: CASSTRTSGYNEQFF
CDR3nt: TGCGCCAGCAGCACTCGGACTAGCGGGTACAATGAGCAGTTCTTC
abundance: NA
d_gene: TRBD2
j_gene: TRBJ2-1
v_gene: TRBV5-1

CDR3aa: CASSVVGRPDTQYF
CDR3nt: TGTGCCAGCAGCGTAGTAGGCCGCCCGGATACGCAGTATTTT
abundance: NA
d_gene: NA
j_gene: TRBJ2-3
v_gene: TRBV9

CDR3aa: CTSSEGGSERSPLHF
CDR3nt: TGTACCAGCAGTGAAGGGGGCAGTGAAAGGTCACCCCTCCACTTT
abundance: once
d_gene: TRBD1
j_gene: TRBJ1-6
v_gene: TRBV6-1

CDR3aa: CASSSPMERGGSGANILTF
CDR3nt: TGTGCCAGCAGCTCCCCGATGGAAAGAGGGGGCTCTGGGGCCAACATCCTGACTTTC
abundance: NA
d_gene: TRBD1
j_gene: TRBJ2-6
v_gene: TRBV11-2

CDR3aa: CASGTGRVGELFF
CDR3nt: TGCGCCAGCGGAACAGGGCGGGTCGGGGAGCTGTTTTTT
abundance: many
d_gene: NA
j_gene: TRBJ2-2
v_gene: TRBV10-2

CDR3aa: CASSSRQIVETYYF
CDR3nt: TGTGCCAGCAGCTCCCGACAGATCGTAGAGACCTATTACTTC
abundance: NA
d_gene: NA
j_gene: TRBJ2-5
v_gene: TRBV13

CDR3aa: CASRPASGGNYNEEFF
CDR3nt: TGTGCCAGCAGGCCAGCTAGCGGTGGAAACTACAATGAGGAGTTCTTC
abundance: once
d_gene: TRBD2
j_gene: TRBJ2-1
v_gene: TRBV11-2

CDR3aa: CASSLKGGGVGNEQFF
CDR3nt: TGTGCCAGCAGCCTAAAGGGCGGGGGGGTAGGTAATGAGCAGTTCTTC
abundance: NA
d_gene: TRBD2
j_gene: TRBJ2-1
v_gene: TRBV11-2

CDR3aa: CASRETGYTGELFF
CDR3nt: TGTGCCAGCAGGGAAACAGGGTACACCGGGGAGCTGTTTTTT
abundance: many
d_gene: NA
j_gene: TRBJ2-2
v_gene: TRBV6-6

CDR3aa: CAISDGDRDQFSGEPFF
CDR3nt: TGTGCCATCAGTGATGGCGACAGGGATCAATTTTCCGGAGAGCCGTTTTTT
abundance: NA
d_gene: TRBD1
j_gene: TRBJ2-2
v_gene: TRBV10-3

CDR3aa: CANSSGEGTNTGELFF
CDR3nt: TGTGCCAACAGCTCTGGAGAGGGGACGAACACCGGGGAGTTGTTTTTT
abundance: NA
d_gene: NA
j_gene: TRBJ2-2
v_gene: TRBV11-2

CDR3aa: CVSSYRAGGRGEQFF
CDR3nt: TGTGTCAGCAGTTACAGAGCGGGAGGCAGGGGGGAGCAGTTCTTC
abundance: NA
d_gene: TRBD2
j_gene: TRBJ2-1
v_gene: TRBV6-5

CDR3aa: CSVTQGGGTEAFF
CDR3nt: TGCAGCGTCACACAGGGAGGGGGCACTGAAGCTTTCTTT
abundance: many
d_gene: NA
j_gene: TRBJ1-1
v_gene: TRBV29-1

CDR3aa: CASSYEGSQETQYF
CDR3nt: TGTGCCAGCAGTTACGAAGGGTCCCAAGAGACCCAGTACTTC
abundance: many
d_gene: NA
j_gene: TRBJ2-5
v_gene: TRBV6-6

CDR3aa: CASSPIDGGSTDTQYF
CDR3nt: TGTGCCAGCAGTCCTATAGACGGGGGAAGCACAGATACGCAGTATTTT
abundance: NA
d_gene: NA
j_gene: TRBJ2-3
v_gene: TRBV11-2

CDR3aa: CASSQDRVQGVKHF
CDR3nt: TGTGCCAGCAGCCAGGATAGGGTCCAAGGGGTAAAGCATTTT
abundance: NA
d_gene: NA
j_gene: TRBJ1-5
v_gene: TRBV6-5

CDR3aa: CASSQERAVLYEQYF
CDR3nt: TGCGCCAGCAGCCAAGAGCGGGCGGTCCTCTACGAGCAGTACTTC
abundance: many
d_gene: NA
j_gene: TRBJ2-7
v_gene: TRBV4-1

CDR3aa: CASSLRWDSSYEQYF
CDR3nt: TGCGCCAGCAGCCTGAGGTGGGATAGCTCCTACGAGCAGTACTTC
abundance: NA
d_gene: NA
j_gene: TRBJ2-7
v_gene: TRBV4-1

CDR3aa: CASRWTSGYNEQFF
CDR3nt: TGTGCCAGCAGATGGACTAGCGGGTACAATGAGCAGTTCTTC
abundance: many
d_gene: TRBD2
j_gene: TRBJ2-1
v_gene: TRBV6-2/TRBV6-3

CDR3aa: CASSSGQGSSGANVLTF
CDR3nt: TGTGCCAGCAGCTCGGGACAGGGAAGCTCTGGGGCCAACGTCCTGACTTTC
abundance: once
d_gene: TRBD1
j_gene: TRBJ2-6
v_gene: TRBV11-3

CDR3aa: CASSLQGAGETQYF
CDR3nt: TGCGCCAGCAGTTTACAGGGGGCTGGGGAGACCCAGTACTTC
abundance: NA
d_gene: TRBD1
j_gene: TRBJ2-5
v_gene: TRBV10-2

CDR3aa: CAWSVQAETQYF
CDR3nt: TGTGCCTGGAGTGTTCAGGCGGAGACCCAGTACTTC
abundance: many
d_gene: NA
j_gene: TRBJ2-5
v_gene: TRBV30

CDR3aa: CASNLAWGVQETQYF
CDR3nt: TGTGCCAGCAACTTGGCTTGGGGAGTCCAGGAGACCCAGTACTTC
abundance: NA
d_gene: NA
j_gene: TRBJ2-5
v_gene: TRBV5-5

CDR3aa: CASSNHGLPTDMQYF
CDR3nt: TGTGCTAGTAGTAACCACGGACTACCCACAGATATGCAGTATTTT
abundance: NA
d_gene: NA
j_gene: TRBJ2-3
v_gene: TRBV6-6

CDR3aa: CASSIHLDAEQYF
CDR3nt: TGTGCCAGCAGTATACACCTGGACGCCGAGCAGTACTTC
abundance: NA
d_gene: NA
j_gene: TRBJ2-7
v_gene: TRBV6-5

CDR3aa: CASSEHLGYGYTF
CDR3nt: TGTGCCAGCAGTGAGCATCTCGGATATGGCTACACCTTC
abundance: many
d_gene: NA
j_gene: TRBJ1-2
v_gene: TRBV6-1

CDR3aa: CASSLGLSNTEAFF
CDR3nt: TGTGCCAGCAGTTTGGGTCTTTCCAACACTGAAGCTTTCTTT
abundance: many
d_gene: NA
j_gene: TRBJ1-1
v_gene: TRBV12-3/TRBV12-4

CDR3aa: CASSLTSGTDEQFF
CDR3nt: TGTGCCAGCAGCTTAACTAGCGGGACCGATGAGCAGTTCTTC
abundance: many
d_gene: TRBD2
j_gene: TRBJ2-1
v_gene: TRBV7-8

CDR3aa: CASNVGPSGTVTQYF
CDR3nt: TGTGCCAGCAACGTCGGGCCCTCAGGGACAGTTACGCAGTATTTT
abundance: NA
d_gene: TRBD1
j_gene: TRBJ2-3
v_gene: TRBV5-6

CDR3aa: CASNTRLTNTGELFF
CDR3nt: TGTGCCAGCAACACTAGACTGACGAACACCGGGGAGCTGTTTTTT
abundance: NA
d_gene: NA
j_gene: TRBJ2-2
v_gene: TRBV7-8

CDR3aa: CASTIITGQNTEAFF
CDR3nt: TGTGCCAGCACCATCATCACGGGGCAGAACACTGAAGCTTTCTTT
abundance: NA
d_gene: NA
j_gene: TRBJ1-1
v_gene: TRBV12-3/TRBV12-4

CDR3aa: CASSLGAGVSKNIQYF
CDR3nt: TGTGCCAGCAGCTTGGGAGCGGGGGTTTCCAAAAACATTCAGTACTTC
abundance: NA
d_gene: TRBD2
j_gene: TRBJ2-4
v_gene: TRBV7-9

CDR3aa: CARSSLLTGSPAYNEQFF
CDR3nt: TGTGCCAGAAGCTCGCTACTAACGGGGAGCCCTGCCTACAATGAGCAGTTCTTC
abundance: NA
d_gene: NA
j_gene: TRBJ2-1
v_gene: TRBV11-2

CDR3aa: CASSFGKRGNEQFF
CDR3nt: TGTGCCAGTAGCTTTGGTAAAAGGGGGAATGAGCAGTTCTTC
abundance: NA
d_gene: NA
j_gene: TRBJ2-1
v_gene: TRBV11-3

CDR3aa: CASTARGCGYTF
CDR3nt: TGTGCCAGCACCGCGAGGGGCTGTGGCTACACGTTC
abundance: NA
d_gene: NA
j_gene: TRBJ1-2
v_gene: TRBV11-2

CDR3aa: CVSSQQGGWYEQYF
CDR3nt: TGTGTCAGCAGCCAACAGGGGGGTTGGTACGAGCAATACTTC
abundance: NA
d_gene: TRBD1
j_gene: TRBJ2-7
v_gene: TRBV14

CDR3aa: CTSVGGKKTQYF
CDR3nt: TGCACCAGCGTAGGGGGCAAAAAGACCCAGTACTTC
abundance: NA
d_gene: TRBD1
j_gene: TRBJ2-5
v_gene: TRBV28

CDR3aa: CSVARDSNQPQHF
CDR3nt: TGCAGCGTTGCCAGGGATAGCAATCAGCCCCAGCATTTT
abundance: medium-sized
d_gene: NA
j_gene: TRBJ1-5
v_gene: TRBV29-1

CDR3aa: CASNLLAGANNEQFF
CDR3nt: TGCGCCAGCAACTTACTAGCGGGGGCCAACAATGAGCAGTTCTTC
abundance: NA
d_gene: TRBD2
j_gene: TRBJ2-1
v_gene: TRBV5-1

CDR3aa: CSVPDRSGNSPLHF
CDR3nt: TGCAGCGTCCCGGACAGGAGTGGTAATTCACCCCTCCACTTT
abundance: many
d_gene: TRBD1
j_gene: TRBJ1-6
v_gene: TRBV29-1

CDR3aa: CASSLARGQPRHF
CDR3nt: TGTGCCAGCAGCTTAGCAAGAGGTCAGCCCCGGCATTTT
abundance: NA
d_gene: NA
j_gene: TRBJ1-5
v_gene: TRBV11-2

CDR3aa: CAWSRTEAFF
CDR3nt: TGTGCCTGGAGTCGGACTGAAGCTTTCTTT
abundance: many
d_gene: NA
j_gene: TRBJ1-1
v_gene: TRBV30

CDR3aa: CASSQDGGRQMAGSYEQYF
CDR3nt: TGCGCCAGCAGCCAAGACGGTGGAAGGCAAATGGCGGGATCCTACGAGCAGTATTTC
abundance: NA
d_gene: NA
j_gene: TRBJ2-7
v_gene: TRBV4-1

CDR3aa: CASRYSNEQYF
CDR3nt: TGTGCCAGTAGATACTCGAACGAGCAGTACTTC
abundance: once
d_gene: NA
j_gene: TRBJ2-7
v_gene: TRBV6-2/TRBV6-3

CDR3aa: CASSPQETQYF
CDR3nt: TGCGCCAGCAGCCCCCAAGAGACCCAGTACTTC
abundance: many
d_gene: NA
j_gene: TRBJ2-5
v_gene: TRBV10-2

CDR3aa: CASSWLEGDRGEQFF
CDR3nt: TGTGCCAGCAGCTGGCTAGAAGGCGACCGAGGTGAGCAGTTCTTC
abundance: NA
d_gene: NA
j_gene: TRBJ2-1
v_gene: TRBV7-3